This T cell receptor (beta chain) stems from a study of Graves' ophthalmopathy and Graves' hyperthyroidism. The V gene end was trimmed by 5 bases and the J gene end by 1 base; junction bases not matched to a gene: 2. Germline V CDR1 and CDR2: LNHDA, SQIVND (reference sequence). This CDR3 comprises 15 residues. Investigators amplified TCR beta CDR3 regions from RNA transcripts. HTBI primers served in a first-round RT-PCR, which a second-round multiplex PCR followed. One entry per CDR3 protein results from TCRdb running MiXCR on the multiplex PCR reads. The repertoire has hundreds of thousands of distinct CDR3 sequences, under 50% of them found once; the top ten carry 3.3%.

Sequencing was performed on peripheral blood. The TCR originated in an adult man with Graves' ophthalmopathy. This sequence joins TRBV19 and TRBJ2-5, with TRBD2 matching 12 bases. CDR3 amino acids: CASSGLAGFQETQYF. In DNA form, the CDR3 reads TGTGCCAGTAGTGGACTAGCGGGGTTCCAAGAGACCCAGTACTTC.